The 25 T cell receptor beta chains in this list originate from one sample, sequenced in a study of OX40 agonist ivuxolimab in advanced cancers. Sequencing used immunoSEQ multiplex PCR; TCRdb keeps in-frame clones, though not all of them. The sample has approximately 74,000 clones; around 90% are singletons. The material sequenced was CD4+ or CD8+ T cells sorted from blood, taken in a trial of the OX40 agonist ivuxolimab. All receptors come from an adult with an advanced solid tumor such as melanoma, head and neck, liver or kidney cancer.

The J gene is TRBJ1-3, the V gene TRBV30; 8 bases agree with TRBD1. The CDR3 has 14 residues. CDR1 and CDR2 from the germline V gene are GTSNPN and SVGIG (reference sequence). J was trimmed by 3 bases and V by 8 bases; bases with no gene match: 9. This CDR3 reads CARVQGARGNTIYF. The DNA for the CDR3 is TGTGCCCGCGTTCAGGGGGCGCGTGGAAACACCATATATTTT.

The genes are TRBV19 and TRBJ1-4; TRBD1 agrees at 7 bases. The CDR3 runs to 15 residues. Germline V lookup: CDR1 LNHDA, CDR2 SQIVND (reference sequence). Germline trimming cut 3 bases from V and 4 bases from J; bases unmatched to any gene: 5. CDR3 in DNA: TGTGCCAGTAGTATCTGGACAGGCTATAATGAAAAACTGTTTTTT. It encodes CASSIWTGYNEKLFF. The whole variable domain, remainder taken from reference TRBV19 and TRBJ1-4, is DGGITQSPKYLFRKEGQNVTLSCEQNLNHDAMYWYRQDPGQGLRLIYYSQIVNDFQKGDIAEGYSVSREKKESFPLTVTSAQKNPTAFYLCASSIWTGYNEKLFFGSGTQLSVL.

The chain recombines TRBV14 with TRBJ2-5, with D maybe TRBD2 (5 bases). Germline V gene sequence: CDR1 SGHDN, CDR2 FVKESK. V lost 0 bases, J lost 5 bases, and 13 bases lay in between. The CDR3 sequence is 15 residues long. The CDR3 coding sequence is TGTGCCAGCAGCCAAGATGCGGGCCCTCAGGAGACCCAGTACTTC. Translation gives CASSQDAGPQETQYF.

J is TRBJ2-3 and V is TRBV5-8; D gene unclear. CDR3 length: 13 residues. Germline CDR1 is SGHTS and CDR2 is YDEGEE. Trimming pared 5 bases from V and 0 bases from J, leaving 7 bases between. The CDR3 DNA reads as TGTGCCAGCAGGGGATGGAGCACAGATACGCAGTATTTT. It yields the protein CASRGWSTDTQYF.

The V and J genes are TRBV6-1 and TRBJ1-1; a weak D match, TRBD1 (5 bases). Trimming pared 7 bases from V and 3 bases from J, leaving 12 bases between. The CDR3 spans 13 residues. The germline V gene encodes CDR1 MNHNS and CDR2 SASEGT. The CDR3 DNA sequence: TGTGCCAGCACAAGGGACTCCGACACTGAAGCTTTCTTT. Protein sequence: CASTRDSDTEAFF.

This sequence joins TRBV6-1 and TRBJ1-3; the D gene is possibly TRBD1 (5 bases). The V and J ends lost 6 bases and 3 bases respectively, with 15 bases between them. The CDR3 runs 15 residues. Germline V gene sequence: CDR1 MNHNS, CDR2 SASEGT. The DNA of the CDR3 is TGTGCCAGCAGGGGGCGGGGATGGGGTGGAAACACCATATATTTT. Its protein is CASRGRGWGGNTIYF.

This chain links TRBV30 with TRBJ2-7, with no clear D. CDR1 and CDR2 (germline): GTSNPN, SVGIG (reference sequence). V lost 0 bases to trimming and J lost 3 bases, with 12 bases between them. This CDR3 contains 14 residues. The CDR3 spells CAWSVALKNYEQYF. In DNA, the CDR3 is TGTGCCTGGAGTGTCGCGCTAAAGAACTACGAGCAGTACTTC.

The chain combines TRBV19 with TRBJ2-1; D possibly uses TRBD1 or TRBD2 (5 bases each). Trimming removed 3 bases at V and 2 bases at J, with 14 bases between. Germline V gene sequence: CDR1 LNHDA, CDR2 SQIVND (reference sequence). The CDR3 has 16 residues. CDR3 sequence: CASSMGPQGPYNEQFF. CDR3 DNA: TGTGCCAGTAGTATGGGGCCGCAGGGACCCTACAATGAGCAGTTCTTC.

The chain joins TRBV2 to TRBJ2-3, with 10 bases fitting TRBD1. Trimming took 6 bases from V and 4 from J; bases not matched to a gene: 4. Germline V gene data show CDR1 as SNHLY and CDR2 as FYNNEI. The length of the CDR3 is 14 residues. CDR3 sequence reads: CASSLDRGADTQYF. In DNA, the CDR3 is TGTGCCAGCAGCCTGGACAGGGGGGCAGATACGCAGTATTTT. Full variable domain (remainder filled in from reference TRBV2 and TRBJ2-3): EPEVTQTPSHQVTQMGQEVILRCVPISNHLYFYWYRQILGQKVEFLVSFYNNEISEKSEIFDDQFSVERPDGSNFTLKIRSTKLEDSAMYFCASSLDRGADTQYFGPGTRLTVL.

This chain uses TRBV18 with TRBJ2-7, with 7 bases matching TRBD1. Germline loops: CDR1 KGHSH, CDR2 LQKENI. The CDR3 loop spans 12 amino acids. After removal of 4 bases from V and 6 bases from J, the junction contained 3 bases not matched to a gene. CDR3 sequence reads: CASSLNRGEQYF. The CDR3 DNA reads TGTGCCAGCTCACTGAACAGGGGCGAGCAGTACTTC.

The chain combines TRBV15 with TRBJ1-5; D might be TRBD1 (5 bases). Trimming left V 3 bases short and J 4 bases short, with 7 bases between. The CDR3 runs to 13 residues. CDR1 LNHNV and CDR2 YYDKDF come from the germline V gene (reference sequence). Written as DNA, the CDR3 is TGTGCCACCAGCAGGAGGGGTAATCAGCCCCAGCATTTT. It yields the protein CATSRRGNQPQHF.

The chain couples TRBV30 to TRBJ2-2; the D is unclear. The CDR3 has 14 residues. Between the trimmed V and J ends, which lost 0 bases and 6 bases, there was a span of 11 bases. Germline V gene lookup returns CDR1 GTSNPN and CDR2 SVGIG (reference sequence). The CDR3 nucleotides read TGTGCCTGGAGTGTCGGGCTAGTAGCCGGGGAGCTGTTTTTT. Its translation is CAWSVGLVAGELFF. Full variable domain (missing parts from reference TRBV30 and TRBJ2-2): SQTIHQWPATLVQPVGSPLSLECTVEGTSNPNLYWYRQAAGRGLQLLFYSVGIGQISSEVPQNLSASRPQDRQFILSSKKLLLSDSGFYLCAWSVGLVAGELFFGEGSRLTVL.

This clone has only a few counts. The rearrangement links TRBV5-6 to TRBJ1-5; no reliable D call. The germline V gene has CDR1 SGHDT and CDR2 YYEEEE. V lost 0 bases and J 7 bases, leaving 5 bases between the germline ends. This CDR3 region has 12 residues. CDR3 nucleotides: TGTGCCAGCAGCTTGGGAGCACAGCCCCAGCATTTT. Translated: CASSLGAQPQHF.

The J gene is TRBJ2-5, the V gene TRBV5-1; D ambiguous. Trimming removed 1 base at V and 1 base at J, with 8 bases between. The germline V gene encodes CDR1 SGHRS and CDR2 YFSETQ. CDR3 length equals 14 residues. The CDR3 is CASSLSRFQETQYF. In DNA form, the CDR3 reads TGCGCCAGCAGCTTGAGCAGGTTCCAAGAGACCCAGTACTTC.

This clone has a single count. The chain employs TRBV18 and TRBJ2-7; D is ambiguous. Germline V gene data show CDR1 as KGHSH and CDR2 as LQKENI. Trimming removed 5 bases at V and 0 bases at J, with 5 bases between. There are 12 residues in the CDR3. The CDR3 nucleotides read TGTGCCAGCTCAGCAAGCTCCTACGAGCAGTACTTC. Translating gives CASSASSYEQYF. Using reference TRBV18 and TRBJ2-7 for the parts outside the CDR3, the full variable domain is NAGVMQNPRHLVRRRGQEARLRCSPMKGHSHVYWYRQLPEEGLKFMVYLQKENIIDESGMPKERFSAEFPKEGPSILRIQQVVRGDSAAYFCASSASSYEQYFGPGTRLTVT.

This clone was found a few times. The rearrangement links TRBV28 to TRBJ2-5, with no clear D. Germline loops: CDR1 MDHEN, CDR2 SYDVKM. Trimming cost V 2 bases and J 4 bases, with 8 bases left between them. This CDR3 is 13 amino acids long. The CDR3 coding sequence is TGTGCCAGCAGTTTACCCCTCCCAGAGACCCAGTACTTC. It encodes CASSLPLPETQYF.

This chain links TRBV7-2 with TRBJ2-7, with 7 positions matching TRBD1. Per germline, CDR1 SGHTA and CDR2 FQGNSA. This CDR3 has 13 amino acids. Trimming cost V 5 bases and J 4 bases; bases outside gene matches: 5. The CDR3, as DNA: TGTGCCAGCAGCCCCGACAGGGCATACGAGCAGTACTTC. Protein: CASSPDRAYEQYF.

V gene TRBV9 combines with J gene TRBJ2-2, with 13 bases that match TRBD2. V was pared by 1 base and J by 8 bases, with 5 bases of the junction left unmatched. The germline V gene has CDR1 SGDLS and CDR2 YYNGEE. The length of the CDR3 is 16 residues. The CDR3 region has the DNA TGTGCCAGCAGCGTAACTACTAGCGGGAGGGCTGGGGAGCTGTTTTTT. This sequence encodes CASSVTTSGRAGELFF.

This clone was seen just once. The CDR3 carries no conserved terminal phenylalanine or tryptophan, so it likely arises from a read error. The DNA is left out, because the CDR3 cannot be placed on it with certainty; the CDR3 is given as TCRdb lists it. The rearrangement links TRBV9 to TRBJ2-7. The germline V gene has CDR1 SGDLS and CDR2 YYNGEE. The CDR3 contains 8 residues when both ends are counted. CDR3 sequence reads: CASNSDSL.

The rearrangement uses TRBV14 and TRBJ1-4, with D perhaps TRBD1 (6 bases). The germline V and J ends were trimmed by 0 bases and 3 bases, with 11 bases remaining between them. The CDR3 is 16 amino acids. Germline V gene data show CDR1 as SGHDN and CDR2 as FVKESK. The CDR3 loop is CASSQETGAPNEKLFF. The DNA of the CDR3 is TGTGCCAGCAGCCAAGAAACGGGGGCGCCTAATGAAAAACTGTTTTTT.

The chain couples TRBV5-5 to TRBJ1-1; D uncertain. Deletions cut 0 bases from V and 1 base from J, with 7 bases between. CDR1 is SGHKS, CDR2 YYEKEE, per germline (reference sequence). This CDR3 comprises 14 residues. The CDR3 DNA sequence: TGTGCCAGCAGCTTGGAAGGAGGGAACACTGAAGCTTTCTTT. It is translated as CASSLEGGNTEAFF.

The chain combines TRBV7-2 with TRBJ2-7, with 11 bases that match TRBD1. Germline CDR1 SGHTA, CDR2 FQGNSA. Germline trimming cut 5 bases from V and 7 bases from J; bases unmatched to any gene: 7. The length of the CDR3 is 14 residues. The DNA of the CDR3 is TGTGCCAGCAGCAACCGGGACAGGGGGAGGGAGCAGTACTTC. Residues: CASSNRDRGREQYF.

This clone has only one observation. In nucleotides, the CDR3 is TGTGCCAGCATCGATCAGGCAGGAGGAGAGCAGTACTTC. Translation gives CASIDQAGGEQYF. The chain uses TRBV6-6 and TRBJ2-7; possibly TRBD2 for D (5 bases). Looked up from germline, CDR1 is MNHNY and CDR2 is SVGAGI (reference sequence). V lost 7 bases and J lost 7, with 17 bases in between. The CDR3 totals 13 residues.

The CDR3 reads CASSPRLAGGRDTQYF. CDR3 in DNA: TGTGCCAGCAGCCCTCGACTAGCGGGAGGTCGAGATACGCAGTATTTT. The chain combines TRBV7-2 with TRBJ2-3; 13 positions agree with TRBD2. From germline, CDR1 is SGHTA and CDR2 FQGNSA. The ends lost 5 bases at V and 5 bases at J; junction bases unmatched: 7. This CDR3 has 16 residues.

The chain combines TRBV29-1 with TRBJ1-1; TRBD1 might be the D (5 bases). Trimming cost V 5 bases and J 0 bases, with 19 bases left between them. This CDR3 is built from 16 residues. Germline V lookup: CDR1 SQVTM, CDR2 ANQGSEA. In DNA, the CDR3 is TGCAGCGTTCTGGCTCGAGGGGACGCCATGAACACTGAAGCTTTCTTT. Protein: CSVLARGDAMNTEAFF.